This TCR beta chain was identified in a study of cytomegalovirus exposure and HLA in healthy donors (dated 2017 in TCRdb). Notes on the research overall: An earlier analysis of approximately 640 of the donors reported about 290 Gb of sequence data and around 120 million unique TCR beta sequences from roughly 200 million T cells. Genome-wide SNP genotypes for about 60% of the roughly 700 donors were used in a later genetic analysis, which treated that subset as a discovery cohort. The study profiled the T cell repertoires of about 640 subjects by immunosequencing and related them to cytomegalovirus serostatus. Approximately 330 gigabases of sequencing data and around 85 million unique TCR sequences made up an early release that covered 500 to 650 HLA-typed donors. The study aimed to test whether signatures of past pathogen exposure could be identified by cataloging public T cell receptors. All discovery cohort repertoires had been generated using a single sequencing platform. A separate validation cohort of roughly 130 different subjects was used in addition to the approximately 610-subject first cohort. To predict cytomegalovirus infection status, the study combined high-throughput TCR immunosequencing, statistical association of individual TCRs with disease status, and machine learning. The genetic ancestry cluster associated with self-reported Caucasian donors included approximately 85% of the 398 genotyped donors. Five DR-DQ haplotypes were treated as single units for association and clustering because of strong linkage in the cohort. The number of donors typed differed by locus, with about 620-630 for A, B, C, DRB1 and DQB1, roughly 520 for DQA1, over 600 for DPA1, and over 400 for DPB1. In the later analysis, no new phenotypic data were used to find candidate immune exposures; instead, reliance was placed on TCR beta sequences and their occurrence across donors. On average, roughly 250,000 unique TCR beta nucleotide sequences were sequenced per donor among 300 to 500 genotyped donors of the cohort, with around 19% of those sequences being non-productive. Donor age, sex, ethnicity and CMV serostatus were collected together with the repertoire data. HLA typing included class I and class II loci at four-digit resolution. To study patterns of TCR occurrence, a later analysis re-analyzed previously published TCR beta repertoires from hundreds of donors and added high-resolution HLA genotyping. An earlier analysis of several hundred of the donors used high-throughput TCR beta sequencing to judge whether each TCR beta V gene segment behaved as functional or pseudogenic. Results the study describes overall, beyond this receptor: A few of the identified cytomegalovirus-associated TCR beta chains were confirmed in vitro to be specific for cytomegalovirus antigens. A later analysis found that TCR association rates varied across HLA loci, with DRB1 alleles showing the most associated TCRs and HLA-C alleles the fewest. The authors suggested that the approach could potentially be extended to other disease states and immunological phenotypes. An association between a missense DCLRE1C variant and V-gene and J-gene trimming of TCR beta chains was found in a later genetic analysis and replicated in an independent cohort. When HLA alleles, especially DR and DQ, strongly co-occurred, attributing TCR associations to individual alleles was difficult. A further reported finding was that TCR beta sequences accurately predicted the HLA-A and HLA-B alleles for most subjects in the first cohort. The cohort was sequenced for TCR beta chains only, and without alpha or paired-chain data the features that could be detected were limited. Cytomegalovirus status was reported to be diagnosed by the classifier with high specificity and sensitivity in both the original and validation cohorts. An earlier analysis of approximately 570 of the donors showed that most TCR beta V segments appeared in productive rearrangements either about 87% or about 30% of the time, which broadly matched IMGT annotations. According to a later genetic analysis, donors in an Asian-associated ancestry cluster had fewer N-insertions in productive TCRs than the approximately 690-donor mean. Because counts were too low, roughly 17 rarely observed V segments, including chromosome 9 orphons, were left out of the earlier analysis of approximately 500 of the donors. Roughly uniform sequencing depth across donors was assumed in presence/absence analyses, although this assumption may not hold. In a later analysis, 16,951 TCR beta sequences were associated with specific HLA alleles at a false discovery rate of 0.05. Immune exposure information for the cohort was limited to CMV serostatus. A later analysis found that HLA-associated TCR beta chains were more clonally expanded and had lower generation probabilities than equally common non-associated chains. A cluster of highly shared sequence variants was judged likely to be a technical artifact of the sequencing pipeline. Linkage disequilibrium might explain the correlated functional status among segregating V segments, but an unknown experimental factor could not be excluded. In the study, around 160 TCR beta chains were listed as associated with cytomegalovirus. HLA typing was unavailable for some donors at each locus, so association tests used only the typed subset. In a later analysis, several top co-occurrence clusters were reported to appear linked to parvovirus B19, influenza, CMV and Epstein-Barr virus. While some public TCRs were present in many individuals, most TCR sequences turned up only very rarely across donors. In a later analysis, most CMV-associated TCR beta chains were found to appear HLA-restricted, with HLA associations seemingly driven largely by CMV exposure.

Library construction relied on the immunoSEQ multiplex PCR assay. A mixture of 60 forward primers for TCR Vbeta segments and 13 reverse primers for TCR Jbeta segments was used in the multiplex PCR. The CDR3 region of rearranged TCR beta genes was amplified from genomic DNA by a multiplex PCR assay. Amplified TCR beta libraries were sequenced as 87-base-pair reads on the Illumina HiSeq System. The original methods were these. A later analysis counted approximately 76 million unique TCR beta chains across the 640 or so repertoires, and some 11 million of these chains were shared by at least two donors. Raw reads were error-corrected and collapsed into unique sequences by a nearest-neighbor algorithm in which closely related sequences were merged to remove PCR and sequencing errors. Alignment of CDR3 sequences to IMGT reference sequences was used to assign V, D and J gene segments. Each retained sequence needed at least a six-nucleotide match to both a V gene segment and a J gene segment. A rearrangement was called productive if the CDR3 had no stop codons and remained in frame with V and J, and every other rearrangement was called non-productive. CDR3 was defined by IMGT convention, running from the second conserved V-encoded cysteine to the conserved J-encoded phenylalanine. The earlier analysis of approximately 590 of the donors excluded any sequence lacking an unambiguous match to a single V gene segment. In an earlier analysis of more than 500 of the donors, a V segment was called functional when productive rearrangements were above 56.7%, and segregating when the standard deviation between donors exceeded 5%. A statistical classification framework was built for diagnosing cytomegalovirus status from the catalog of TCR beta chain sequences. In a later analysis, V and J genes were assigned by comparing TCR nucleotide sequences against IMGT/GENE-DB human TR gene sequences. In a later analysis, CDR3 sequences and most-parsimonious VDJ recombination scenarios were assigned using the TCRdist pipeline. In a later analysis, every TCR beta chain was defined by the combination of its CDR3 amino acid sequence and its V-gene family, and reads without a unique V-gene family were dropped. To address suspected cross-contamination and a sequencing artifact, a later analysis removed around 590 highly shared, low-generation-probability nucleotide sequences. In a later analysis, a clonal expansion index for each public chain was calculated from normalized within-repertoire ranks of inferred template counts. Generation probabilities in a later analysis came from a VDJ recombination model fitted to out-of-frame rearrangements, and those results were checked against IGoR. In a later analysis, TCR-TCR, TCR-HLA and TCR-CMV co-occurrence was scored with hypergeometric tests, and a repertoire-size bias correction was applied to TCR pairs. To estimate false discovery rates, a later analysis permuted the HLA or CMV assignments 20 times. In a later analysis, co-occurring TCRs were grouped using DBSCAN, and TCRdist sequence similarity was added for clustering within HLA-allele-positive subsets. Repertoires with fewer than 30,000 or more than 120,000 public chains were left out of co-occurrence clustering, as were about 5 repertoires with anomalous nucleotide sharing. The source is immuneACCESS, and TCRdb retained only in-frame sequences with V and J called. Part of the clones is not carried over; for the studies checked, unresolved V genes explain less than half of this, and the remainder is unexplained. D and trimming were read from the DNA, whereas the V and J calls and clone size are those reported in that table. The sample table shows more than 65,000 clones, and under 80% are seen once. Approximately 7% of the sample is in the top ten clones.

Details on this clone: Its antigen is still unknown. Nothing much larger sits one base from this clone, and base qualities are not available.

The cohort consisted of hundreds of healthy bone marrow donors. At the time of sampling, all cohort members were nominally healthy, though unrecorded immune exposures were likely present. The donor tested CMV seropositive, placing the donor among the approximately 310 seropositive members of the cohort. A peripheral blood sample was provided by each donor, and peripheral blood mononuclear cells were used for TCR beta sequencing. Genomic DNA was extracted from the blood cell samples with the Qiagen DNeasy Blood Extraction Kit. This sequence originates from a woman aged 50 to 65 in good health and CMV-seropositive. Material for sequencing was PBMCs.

In nucleotides, the sequence is TGTGCCAGTAGCAGTAACAGGGTCTATGGCTACACCTTC. It translates to CASSSNRVYGYTF. The V gene is TRBV19 and the J gene is TRBJ1-2, with TRBD1 as a weak D call on 6 bases. At the junction V is shortened by 6 bases and J by 4 bases, with 12 bases in between. Reading from cysteine to phenylalanine, the CDR3 counts 13 amino acids. Solely the CDR3 DNA is kept, with 39 bases framed from the first base. The germline V gene (reference sequence) sets CDR1 to LNHDA and CDR2 to SQIVND.